The 31 T cell receptor beta chains below were found in one sample sequenced in a study of T cells in Graves' hyperthyroidism and ophthalmopathy. There were TCR beta CDR3 regions amplified from RNA transcripts. RT-PCR in the first round (using the HTBI primer set) targeted the TCR CDR3. TCRdb itself ran the multiplex PCR reads through MiXCR, one entry per CDR3 protein. The table includes approximately 640,000 distinct CDR3 sequences, 45% detected once. Sequenced: peripheral blood or thyroid tissue (not recorded which). These TCRs come from an adult man with Graves' disease, either hyperthyroidism or ophthalmopathy (not recorded which).

This rearrangement joins TRBV5-1 to TRBJ2-5; D not resolved. The CDR3 contains 16 residues. V was trimmed by 0 bases and J by 1 base, leaving 13 bases between them. The germline CDR1 and CDR2 sequences are SGHRS and YFSETQ. CDR3 in DNA: TGCGCCAGCAGCTTGGCCGCTGCAGCAAGCCAAGAGACCCAGTACTTC. Translated, it gives CASSLAAAASQETQYF.

This clonotype was seen at least ten times. This chain uses TRBV7-2 with TRBJ2-2, with D hard to call. Germline values: CDR1 SGHTA, CDR2 FQGNSA. The CDR3 runs 13 residues. Trimming removed 3 bases at V and 3 bases at J, with 5 bases between. The CDR3 DNA sequence: TGTGCCAGCAGCTTCGCAGACACCGGGGAGCTGTTTTTT. This encodes CASSFADTGELFF.

This clonotype appeared a few times. The chain recombines TRBV2 with TRBJ1-5, with 8 bases identical to TRBD1. V gave up 6 bases and J gave up 12 bases; unmatched junction bases: 13. Germline CDR1 reads SNHLY; CDR2 reads FYNNEI. CDR3 length equals 14 residues. CDR3 sequence: CASSQDPSDRVQHF. The CDR3 bases are TGTGCCAGCAGCCAAGATCCCTCGGACAGGGTCCAGCATTTT.

This clonotype was counted only a few times. The V call is TRBV9, the J call TRBJ2-7, with 10 bases matching TRBD1. This CDR3 is 13 amino acids long. Per the germline V gene, CDR1 is SGDLS and CDR2 is YYNGEE. With V trimmed by 7 bases and J by 0 bases, 1 base remained unmatched. The CDR3 bases are TGTGCCAGCGGGACAGGGGACTCCTACGAGCAGTACTTC. This sequence encodes CASGTGDSYEQYF. The variable domain in full, with the rest retrieved from reference TRBV9 and TRBJ2-7, is DSGVTQTPKHLITATGQRVTLRCSPRSGDLSVYWYQQSLDQGLQFLIQYYNGEERAKGNILERFSAQQFPDLHSELNLSSLELGDSALYFCASGTGDSYEQYFGPGTRLTVT.

In the case of this clonotype: This may come from a read error, since a much larger clone is one base off. V usage is TRBV7-2 and J usage is TRBJ1-2, with D unresolved. There are 14 residues in the CDR3. Germline values: CDR1 SGHTA, CDR2 FQGNSA. The CDR3 here is CASSLAEGNYGYPF. As DNA, the CDR3 is TGTGCCAGCAGCTTAGCAGAGGGCAACTATGGCTACCCCTTC.

This clonotype was seen only a few times. The chain carries TRBV29-1 and TRBJ1-4, with D perhaps matching TRBD1 (5 bases). This CDR3 has 14 residues. V was cut by 2 bases and J by 2 bases, with 9 bases left in between. Germline loops: CDR1 SQVTM, CDR2 ANQGSEA. The CDR3 region is CSVELGPTNEKLFF. In DNA form, the CDR3 reads TGCAGCGTTGAATTGGGGCCTACTAATGAAAAACTGTTTTTT.

This sequence joins TRBV7-9 and TRBJ2-5; 10 bases match TRBD1. The CDR3 is 15 amino acids. The germline V gene has CDR1 SEHNR and CDR2 FQNEAQ (reference sequence). The junction had 7 bases not matched to a gene; V was cut back by 5 bases and J by 4 bases. CDR3 protein: CASSPGTGEGETQYF. CDR3 nucleotides: TGTGCCAGCAGCCCCGGGACAGGGGAGGGAGAGACCCAGTACTTC.

The chain employs TRBV7-9 and TRBJ2-7; 7 nucleotides align to TRBD1. This CDR3 has 14 amino acids. The germline gives CDR1 SEHNR, CDR2 FQNEAQ (reference sequence). V dropped 3 bases and J dropped 3; count of bases not matched to a gene: 5. In DNA form, the CDR3 reads TGTGCCAGCAGCTTGAGGGCAGGGGGCTACGAGCAGTACTTC. Amino acids: CASSLRAGGYEQYF.

As for this clonotype: A read error is likely, as this CDR3 ends without the conserved phenylalanine or tryptophan. The V and J genes are TRBV5-1 and TRBJ1-6; 11 bases match TRBD1. This CDR3 is built from 14 residues. The V and J ends lost 2 bases and 15 bases, in that order; junction bases with no gene match: 7. Germline-derived CDR1 and CDR2 are SGHRS and YFSETQ. For the CDR3, the DNA is TGCGCCAGCAGCTTCCGGGACAGGGGGAAACGCCTCCACCTT. Translating it yields CASSFRDRGKRLHL.

About this clonotype itself: An end of the junction does not agree with germline; a read error may underlie this. This chain uses TRBV10-3 with TRBJ2-7, with D possibly matching TRBD1 (6 bases). This CDR3 comprises 13 residues. CDR1 is ENHRY, CDR2 SYGVKD, per germline. The CDR3 is CASSATDRFEQHF. CDR3 nucleotide sequence: TGTGCCAGCAGTGCAACGGACAGATTCGAGCAGCACTTC.

The genes are TRBV5-1 and TRBJ1-2, with 7 bases lining up with TRBD1. Trimming at V came to 4 bases and at J to 6 bases, leaving 9 bases not matched to a gene. Germline CDR1 SGHRS, CDR2 YFSETQ. The CDR3 has 14 amino acids. CDR3 DNA: TGCGCCAGCAGCCGGGGACAGTCAGGCGATGGCTACACCTTC. Encoded protein: CASSRGQSGDGYTF. Drawing the rest from reference TRBV5-1 and TRBJ1-2, the complete variable domain is KAGVTQTPRYLIKTRGQQVTLSCSPISGHRSVSWYQQTPGQGLQFLFEYFSETQRNKGNFPGRFSGRQFSNSRSEMNVSTLELGDSALYLCASSRGQSGDGYTFGSGTRLTVV.

Concerning this clonotype itself: A much bigger clone sits one base away, suggesting this may be a read error. V gene TRBV19 combines with J gene TRBJ1-5; D may be TRBD1 (5 bases). The length of the CDR3 is 15 residues. The germline CDR1 and CDR2 sequences are LNHDA and SQIVND (reference sequence). CDR3 amino acids: CVSSIVGVGNQPQHF. In DNA, the CDR3 is TGTGTCAGTAGTATCGTGGGGGTAGGCAATCAGCCCCAGCATTTT.

This clonotype was seen once. The chain uses TRBV29-1 and TRBJ1-1, with no clear D. V was pared by 7 bases and J by 8 bases, with 11 bases between. The CDR3 loop spans 10 amino acids. Germline lookup yields CDR1 SQVTM and CDR2 ANQGSEA. The CDR3 spells CSAFVGEAFF. Written as DNA, the CDR3 is TGCAGCGCCTTCGTGGGGGAAGCTTTCTTT.

Note on this clonotype: The final CDR3 position lacks the conserved phenylalanine or tryptophan, pointing to a likely read error. This rearrangement joins TRBV2 to TRBJ1-6; no firm D call. Germline V CDR1 and CDR2: SNHLY, FYNNEI. CDR3 length equals 13 residues. Trimming left V 5 bases short and J 8 bases short, with 10 bases between. The CDR3 coding sequence is TGTGCCAGCAGTTTTTTTCTGGATTCACCCCTCCACCTT. Translated, it gives CASSFFLDSPLHL.

Comment on this clonotype: A much larger clone sits a single nucleotide away, making a read error possible. V usage is TRBV15 and J usage is TRBJ2-5; 8 bases fit TRBD1. Germline V gene sequence: CDR1 LNHNV, CDR2 YYDKDF (reference sequence). This CDR3 region has 13 residues. Here the CDR3 DNA reads TGTGCCAGCCAGACAGGGGTGGGAGAGACCCGGTACTTC. Encoded protein: CASQTGVGETRYF.

V is TRBV7-2 and J is TRBJ2-7; D might be TRBD1 or TRBD2, each matching 6 bases. There are 14 residues in the CDR3. Trimming shortened V by 1 base and J by 6 bases, and 13 bases separated the two germline ends. The germline CDR1 and CDR2 sequences are SGHTA and FQGNSA. The CDR3 DNA reads TGTGCCAGCAGCTTAGTAACGGGGGCGGGCGAGCAGTACTTC. This codes for CASSLVTGAGEQYF.

Turning to this clonotype: Given a much more abundant clone one base away, this may be a read error. The V gene is TRBV15, the J gene TRBJ2-7, with TRBD2 matching over 13 bases. The germline gives CDR1 LNHNV, CDR2 YYDKDF (reference sequence). The CDR3 is 17 residues long. CDR3 DNA: TGTGCCGCCAGTGACACCGGGACTAGCGGGAAGAGGTACGAGCAGTACTTC. The encoded protein is CAASDTGTSGKRYEQYF. The whole variable domain, filled in from reference TRBV15 and TRBJ2-7, reads DAMVIQNPRYQVTQFGKPVTLSCSQTLNHNVMYWYQQKSSQAPKLLFHYYDKDFNNEADTPDNFQSRRPNTSFCFLDIRSPGLGDTAMYLCAASDTGTSGKRYEQYFGPGTRLTVT.

The CDR3 nucleotides read TGTGCCAGCTCACCAGGGGGGAGCCGAGAGACCCAGTACTTC. Translation: CASSPGGSRETQYF. The rearrangement joins TRBV15 to TRBJ2-5; tentative D call: TRBD1 (7 bases). There are 14 residues in the CDR3. V lost 10 bases, J lost 4 bases, and 19 bases lay in between. Germline lookup yields CDR1 LNHNV and CDR2 YYDKDF (reference sequence).

Concerning this clonotype: Germline and junction disagree at one end, which may indicate a read error. The CDR3, as DNA: TGTGCCACCAGTGACCCTACTAGCGGGGGACCACTGACCGGGGAGCTGCTTTTT. Translating it yields CATSDPTSGGPLTGELLF. V is TRBV24-1 and J is TRBJ2-2; TRBD2 aligns across 11 bases. This CDR3 is built from 18 residues. Germline CDR1 KGHDR, CDR2 SFDVKD.

This clonotype was recorded at least ten times. This rearrangement joins TRBV7-9 to TRBJ2-7; no clear D. The CDR3 length is 12 residues. Germline V gene data show CDR1 as SEHNR and CDR2 as FQNEAQ (reference sequence). V lost 1 base and J 9 bases, leaving 10 bases between the germline ends. The CDR3 DNA follows: TGTGCCAGCAGCTTAGGAGTTGCGGCGCAGTACTTC. Protein: CASSLGVAAQYF.

The genes are TRBV13 and TRBJ1-5; 9 nucleotides align to TRBD1. Germline loops: CDR1 PRHDT, CDR2 FYEKMQ (reference sequence). The CDR3 is 13 residues long. Losses at the gene ends were 9 bases for V and 9 bases for J; bases not matched to a gene: 9. The CDR3 sequence: CASSTGQGAPQHF. The CDR3 DNA follows: TGTGCCAGTTCCACGGGACAGGGTGCGCCCCAGCATTTT.

The V and J genes are TRBV7-9 and TRBJ1-4; D unclear. The CDR3 consists of 14 residues. Looked up from germline, CDR1 is SEHNR and CDR2 is FQNEAQ (reference sequence). Trimming took off 5 bases at V and 2 bases at J, with 9 bases between the two ends. CDR3 sequence: CASSTQDTNEKLFF. In DNA form, the CDR3 reads TGTGCCAGCAGCACCCAGGACACTAATGAAAAACTGTTTTTT.

This clonotype turned up a few times. The rearrangement uses TRBV25-1 and TRBJ1-3; 8 bases match TRBD1. This CDR3 has 18 residues. J lost 0 bases, V lost 3 bases, and 10 bases had no gene match. Germline CDR1 and CDR2: MGHDK and SYGVNS. CDR3 protein: CASSDAGTGTFSGNTIYF. The DNA of the CDR3 is TGTGCCAGCAGTGACGCCGGGACAGGAACCTTCTCTGGAAACACCATATATTTT.

This clonotype was detected only a few times. V and J are TRBV6-6 and TRBJ2-6; D remains unclear. Trimming removed 5 bases from V and 0 bases from J, with 11 bases in between. The CDR3 loop spans 16 amino acids. CDR1 MNHNY and CDR2 SVGAGI come from the germline V gene (reference sequence). CDR3 protein: CASSPSRNSGANVLTF. The CDR3 DNA follows: TGTGCCAGCAGTCCAAGCAGGAACTCTGGGGCCAACGTCCTGACTTTC.

There are a few counts of this clonotype. The V call is TRBV20-1, the J call TRBJ1-1; D unresolved. Germline V gene sequence: CDR1 DFQATT, CDR2 SNEGSKA (reference sequence). There are 13 residues in the CDR3. V lost 6 bases, J lost 1 base, and 12 bases lay in between. The chain's CDR3 is CSAPPGGNTEAFF. CDR3 sequence (DNA): TGCAGTGCCCCCCCGGGAGGGAACACTGAAGCTTTCTTT.

This clonotype was observed at least ten times. This chain links TRBV9 with TRBJ1-2; tentatively, D is TRBD1 (5 bases). Looked up from germline, CDR1 is SGDLS and CDR2 is YYNGEE. The V gene lost 0 bases and the J gene lost 4 bases, with 10 bases spanning the gap. The CDR3 has 14 residues. The CDR3 region is CASSVVTEVYGYTF. The CDR3 DNA follows: TGTGCCAGCAGCGTAGTGACAGAAGTCTATGGCTACACCTTC.

As to this clonotype: The CDR3 ends on some other residue instead of the conserved phenylalanine or tryptophan, so this is likely a read error. The DNA is omitted, as the CDR3 cannot be located on it reliably, and the CDR3 follows TCRdb's listing. CDR3 sequence: CAISVYRESS. The genes are TRBV10-3 and TRBJ1-6; the table calls TRBD1, which could not be checked here. Looked up from germline, CDR1 is ENHRY and CDR2 is SYGVKD. The CDR3 is made up of 10 amino acids, end residues included.

The sample holds many counts of this clonotype. This sequence joins TRBV2 and TRBJ1-1; a weak D match, TRBD1 (5 bases). V was shortened by 6 bases and J by 0 bases, with 11 bases between the two germline ends. The CDR3 consists of 14 residues. Germline CDR1 SNHLY, CDR2 FYNNEI. The CDR3 here is CASRVGGMNTEAFF. The CDR3 DNA is TGTGCCAGCAGAGTGGGGGGGATGAACACTGAAGCTTTCTTT.

V gene TRBV24-1 combines with J gene TRBJ1-6; the D is unclear. CDR1 is KGHDR and CDR2 is SFDVKD in the germline V gene. V lost 5 bases to trimming and J lost 10 bases, with 8 bases between them. This CDR3 is built from 12 residues. The CDR3 region is CATSAAGSPLHF. The DNA of the CDR3 is TGTGCCACCAGTGCGGCAGGATCACCCCTCCACTTT.

This chain connects TRBV7-8 to TRBJ1-4, with 7 positions matching TRBD1. Per the germline V gene, CDR1 is SGHVS and CDR2 is FQNEAQ. The trim removed 5 bases at V and 4 bases at J, leaving 10 bases unmatched. This CDR3 spans 16 amino acids. Here the CDR3 reads CASSLSAGTDNEKLFF. CDR3 nucleotide sequence: TGTGCCAGCAGCCTTTCGGCCGGGACAGATAATGAAAAACTGTTTTTT. Based on the CDR3 plus reference TRBV7-8 and TRBJ1-4, the full variable domain is GAGVSQSPRYKVAKRGQDVALRCDPISGHVSLFWYQQALGQGPEFLTYFQNEAQLDKSGLPSDRFFAERPEGSVSTLKIQRTQQEDSAVYLCASSLSAGTDNEKLFFGSGTQLSVL.

The chain is built from TRBV7-9 and TRBJ2-7; D ambiguous. Trimming stripped 2 bases from V and 5 bases from J, with 16 bases between. CDR1 is SEHNR, CDR2 FQNEAQ, per germline (reference sequence). The CDR3 is made up of 15 amino acids. CDR3 protein: CASSLWSVQADEQYF. CDR3 nucleotides: TGTGCCAGCAGCTTATGGTCGGTGCAGGCGGACGAGCAGTACTTC.